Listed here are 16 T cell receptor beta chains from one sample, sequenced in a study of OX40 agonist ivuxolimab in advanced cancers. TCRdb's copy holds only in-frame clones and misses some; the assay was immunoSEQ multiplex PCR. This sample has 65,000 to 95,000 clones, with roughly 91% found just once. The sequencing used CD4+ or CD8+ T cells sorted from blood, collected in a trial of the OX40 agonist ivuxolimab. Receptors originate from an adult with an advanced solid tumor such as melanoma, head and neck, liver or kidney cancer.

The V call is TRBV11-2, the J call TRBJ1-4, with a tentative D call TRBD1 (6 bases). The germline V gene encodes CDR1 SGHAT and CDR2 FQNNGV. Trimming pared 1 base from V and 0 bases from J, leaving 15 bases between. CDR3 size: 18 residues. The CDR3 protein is CASSLARTWGPTNEKLFF. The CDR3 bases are TGTGCCAGCAGCTTAGCTCGGACGTGGGGGCCAACTAATGAAAAACTGTTTTTT. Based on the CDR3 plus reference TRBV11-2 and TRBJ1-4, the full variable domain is EAGVAQSPRYKIIEKRQSVAFWCNPISGHATLYWYQQILGQGPKLLIQFQNNGVVDDSQLPKDRFSAERLKGVDSTLKIQPAKLEDSAVYLCASSLARTWGPTNEKLFFGSGTQLSVL.

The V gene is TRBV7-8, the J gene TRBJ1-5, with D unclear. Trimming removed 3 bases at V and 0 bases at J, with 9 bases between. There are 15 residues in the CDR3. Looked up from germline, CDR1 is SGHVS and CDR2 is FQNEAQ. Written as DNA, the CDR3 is TGTGCCAGCAGCTTGGCCGGATATAGCAATCAGCCCCAGCATTTT. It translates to CASSLAGYSNQPQHF.

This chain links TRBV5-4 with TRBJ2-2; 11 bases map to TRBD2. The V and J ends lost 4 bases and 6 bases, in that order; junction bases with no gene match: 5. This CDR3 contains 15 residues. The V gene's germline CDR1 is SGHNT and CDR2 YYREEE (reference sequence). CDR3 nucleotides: TGTGCCAGCAGCGCGGGGACTAGCGGACCCGGGGAGCTGTTTTTT. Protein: CASSAGTSGPGELFF.

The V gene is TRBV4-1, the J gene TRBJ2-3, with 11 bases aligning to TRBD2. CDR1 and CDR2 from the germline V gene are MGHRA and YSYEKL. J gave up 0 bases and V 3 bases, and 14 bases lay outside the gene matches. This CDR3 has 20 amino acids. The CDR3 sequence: CASSHPDFQTSGDSTDTQYF. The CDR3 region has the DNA TGCGCCAGCAGCCACCCCGACTTCCAGACTAGCGGGGATAGCACAGATACGCAGTATTTT.

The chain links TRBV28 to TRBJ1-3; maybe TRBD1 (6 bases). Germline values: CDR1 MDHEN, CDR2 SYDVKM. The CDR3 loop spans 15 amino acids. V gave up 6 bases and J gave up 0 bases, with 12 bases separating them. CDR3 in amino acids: CASSPGVLSGNTIYF. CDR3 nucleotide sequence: TGTGCCAGCAGCCCAGGGGTCCTCTCTGGAAACACCATATATTTT.

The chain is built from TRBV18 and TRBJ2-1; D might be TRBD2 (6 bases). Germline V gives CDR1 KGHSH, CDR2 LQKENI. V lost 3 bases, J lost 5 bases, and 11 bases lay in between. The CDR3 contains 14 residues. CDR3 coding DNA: TGTGCCAGCTCACCCGGGACTGGAGACAATGAGCAGTTCTTC. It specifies CASSPGTGDNEQFF.

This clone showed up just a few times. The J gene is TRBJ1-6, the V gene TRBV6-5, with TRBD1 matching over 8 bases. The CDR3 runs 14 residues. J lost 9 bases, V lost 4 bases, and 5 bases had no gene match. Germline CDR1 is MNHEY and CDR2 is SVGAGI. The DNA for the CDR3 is TGTGCCAGCAGTTCGACAGGGACAGGTTCACCCCTCCACTTT. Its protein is CASSSTGTGSPLHF.

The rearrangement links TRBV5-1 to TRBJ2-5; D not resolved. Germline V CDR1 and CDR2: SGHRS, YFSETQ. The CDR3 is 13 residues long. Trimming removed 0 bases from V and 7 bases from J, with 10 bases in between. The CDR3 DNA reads TGCGCCAGCAGCTTGGCCCTGGCAGGGACCCAGTACTTC. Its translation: CASSLALAGTQYF.

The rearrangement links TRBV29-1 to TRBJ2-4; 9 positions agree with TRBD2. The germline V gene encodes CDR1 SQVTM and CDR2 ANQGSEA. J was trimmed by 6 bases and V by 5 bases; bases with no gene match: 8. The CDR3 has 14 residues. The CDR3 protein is CSVPIAGGINIQYF. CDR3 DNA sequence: TGCAGCGTTCCCATCGCGGGGGGGATAAACATTCAGTACTTC. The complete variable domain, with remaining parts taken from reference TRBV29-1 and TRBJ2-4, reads SAVISQKPSRDICQRGTSLTIQCQVDSQVTMMFWYRQQPGQSLTLIATANQGSEATYESGFVIDKFPISRPNLTFSTLTVSNMSPEDSSIYLCSVPIAGGINIQYFGAGTRLSVL.

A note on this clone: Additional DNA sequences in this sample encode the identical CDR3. The CDR3 reads CASSLVGGPVNSPLHF. The CDR3 region has the DNA TGCGCCAGCAGCTTGGTAGGAGGGCCGGTGAATTCACCCCTCCACTTT. The chain has TRBV5-1 and TRBJ1-6; D remains unclear. The V and J ends lost 0 bases and 7 bases respectively, with 14 bases between them. The length of the CDR3 is 16 residues. Germline V lookup: CDR1 SGHRS, CDR2 YFSETQ.

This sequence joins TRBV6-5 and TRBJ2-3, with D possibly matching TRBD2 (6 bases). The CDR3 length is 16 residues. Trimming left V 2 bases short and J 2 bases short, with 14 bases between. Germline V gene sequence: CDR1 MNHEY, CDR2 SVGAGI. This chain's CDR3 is CASSYAPGLITDTQYF. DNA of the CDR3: TGTGCCAGCAGTTACGCCCCGGGACTCATCACAGATACGCAGTATTTT.

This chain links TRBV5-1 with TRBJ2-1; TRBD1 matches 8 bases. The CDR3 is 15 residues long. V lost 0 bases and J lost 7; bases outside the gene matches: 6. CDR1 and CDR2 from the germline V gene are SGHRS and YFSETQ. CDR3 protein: CASSLVAGGGNEQFF. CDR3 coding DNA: TGCGCCAGCAGCTTGGTGGCAGGGGGCGGGAATGAGCAGTTCTTC.

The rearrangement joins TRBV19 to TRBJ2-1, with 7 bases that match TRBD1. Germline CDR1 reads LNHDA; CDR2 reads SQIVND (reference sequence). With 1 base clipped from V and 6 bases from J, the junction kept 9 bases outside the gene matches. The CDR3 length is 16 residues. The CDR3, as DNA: TGTGCCAGTAGTATAGCCCCTGGGACAGTGCTCAATGAGCAGTTCTTC. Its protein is CASSIAPGTVLNEQFF.

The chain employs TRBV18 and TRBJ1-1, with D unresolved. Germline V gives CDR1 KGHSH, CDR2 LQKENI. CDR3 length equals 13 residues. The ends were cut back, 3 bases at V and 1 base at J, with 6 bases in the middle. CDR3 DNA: TGTGCCAGCTCACCCCAAAAGAACACTGAAGCTTTCTTT. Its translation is CASSPQKNTEAFF.

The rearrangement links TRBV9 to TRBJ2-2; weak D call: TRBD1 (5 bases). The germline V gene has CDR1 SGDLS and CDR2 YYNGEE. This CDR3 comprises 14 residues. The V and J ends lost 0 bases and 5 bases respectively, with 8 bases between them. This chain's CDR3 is CASSVVQGTGELFF. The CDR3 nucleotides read TGTGCCAGCAGCGTAGTTCAGGGTACCGGGGAGCTGTTTTTT.

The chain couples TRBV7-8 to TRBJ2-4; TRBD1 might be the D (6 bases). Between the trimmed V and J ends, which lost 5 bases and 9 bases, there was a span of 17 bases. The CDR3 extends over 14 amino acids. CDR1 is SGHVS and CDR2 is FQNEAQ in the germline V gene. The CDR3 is CASSLQGSGTIQYF. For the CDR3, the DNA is TGTGCCAGCAGCCTACAGGGCTCGGGGACCATTCAGTACTTC.